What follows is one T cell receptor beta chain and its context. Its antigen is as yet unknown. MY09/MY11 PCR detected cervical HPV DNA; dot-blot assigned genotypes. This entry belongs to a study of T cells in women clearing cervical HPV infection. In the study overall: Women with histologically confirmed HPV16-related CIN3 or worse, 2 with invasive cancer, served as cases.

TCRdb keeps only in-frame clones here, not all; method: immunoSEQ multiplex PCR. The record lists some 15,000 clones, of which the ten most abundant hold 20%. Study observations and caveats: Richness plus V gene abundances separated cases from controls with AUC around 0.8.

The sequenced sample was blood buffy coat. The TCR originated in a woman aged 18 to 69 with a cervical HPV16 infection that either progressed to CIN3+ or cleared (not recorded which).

The covered CDR3 bases are TGTGCCAGCAGTGGACAGGTCAACGAG. Translating it yields CASSGQVNE. The whole CDR3 protein is CASSGQVNEQYF. The chain uses TRBV28 and TRBJ2-7; 7 bases are a match to TRBD1. With the read ending 3 residues before the CDR3 end, the germline J gene is used to fill in that end. The CDR3 consists of 12 residues. V lost 5 bases, J lost 5 bases, and 3 bases stayed unmatched. CDR1 MDHEN and CDR2 SYDVKM come from the germline V gene.